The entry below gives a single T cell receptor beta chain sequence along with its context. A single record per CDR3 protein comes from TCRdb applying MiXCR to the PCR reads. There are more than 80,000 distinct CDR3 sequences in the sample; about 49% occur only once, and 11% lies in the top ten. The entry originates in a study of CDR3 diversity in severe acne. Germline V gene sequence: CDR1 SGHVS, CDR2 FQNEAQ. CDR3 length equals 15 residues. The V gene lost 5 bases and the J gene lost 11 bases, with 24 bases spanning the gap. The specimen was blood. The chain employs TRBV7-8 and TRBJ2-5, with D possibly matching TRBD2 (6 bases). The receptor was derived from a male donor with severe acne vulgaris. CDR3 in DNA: TGTGCCAGCAGCCCTGAGGACTATGGCACAGATACGCAGTACTTC. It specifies CASSPEDYGTDTQYF.